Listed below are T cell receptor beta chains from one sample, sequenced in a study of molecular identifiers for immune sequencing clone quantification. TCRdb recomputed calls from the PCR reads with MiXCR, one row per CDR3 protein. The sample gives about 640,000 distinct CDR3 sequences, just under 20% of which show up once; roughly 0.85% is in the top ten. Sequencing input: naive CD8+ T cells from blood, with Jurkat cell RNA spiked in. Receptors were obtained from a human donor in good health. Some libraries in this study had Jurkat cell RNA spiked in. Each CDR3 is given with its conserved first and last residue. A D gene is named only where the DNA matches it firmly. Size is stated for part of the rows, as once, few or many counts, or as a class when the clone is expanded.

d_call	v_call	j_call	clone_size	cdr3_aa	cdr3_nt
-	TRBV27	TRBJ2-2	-	CASSSTQGGIGELFF	TGTGCCAGCAGTTCGACACAGGGGGGGATCGGGGAGCTGTTTTTT
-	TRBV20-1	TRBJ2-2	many	CSALGGTGELFF	TGCAGTGCTCTAGGCGGCACCGGGGAGCTGTTTTTT
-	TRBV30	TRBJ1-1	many	CAWLKLNTEAFF	TGTGCCTGGTTGAAGCTGAACACTGAAGCTTTCTTT
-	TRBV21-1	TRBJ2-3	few	CASSNLRLAGGTDTQYF	TGTGCCAGCAGCAACCTAAGACTAGCGGGGGGGACAGATACGCAGTATTTT
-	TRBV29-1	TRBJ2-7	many	CSGLDGTRGQYF	TGCAGCGGCCTGGACGGTACGAGGGGGCAGTACTTC
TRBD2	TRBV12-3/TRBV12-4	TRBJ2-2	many	CASSPPLPGSGGNTGELFF	TGTGCCAGCAGCCCGCCTCTCCCAGGGAGCGGGGGGAACACCGGGGAGCTGTTTTTT
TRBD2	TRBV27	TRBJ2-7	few	CASSLSSGGAFPYEQYF	TGTGCCAGCAGTTTGAGTAGCGGGGGGGCATTTCCCTACGAGCAGTACTTC
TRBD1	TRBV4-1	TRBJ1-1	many	CASSQGLQGKNTEAFF	TGCGCCAGCAGCCAAGGTTTACAGGGGAAGAACACTGAAGCTTTCTTT
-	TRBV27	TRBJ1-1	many	CASSIGFQAFF	TGTGCCAGCAGTATTGGGTTCCAAGCTTTCTTT
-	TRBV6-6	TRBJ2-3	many	CASTGTFHTQYF	TGTGCCAGCACCGGGACCTTTCATACGCAGTATTTT
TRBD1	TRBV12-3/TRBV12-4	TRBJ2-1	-	CASSSTGTGAYNEQFF	TGTGCCAGCAGTTCCACCGGGACAGGGGCCTACAATGAGCAGTTCTTC
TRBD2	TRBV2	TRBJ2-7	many	CASNFGAQHGTSSYEQYF	TGTGCCAGCAATTTCGGGGCCCAACACGGGACTAGCAGTTACGAGCAGTACTTC
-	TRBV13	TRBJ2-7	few	CASSLRAQPYEQYF	TGTGCCAGCAGCTTGAGGGCTCAACCCTACGAGCAGTACTTC
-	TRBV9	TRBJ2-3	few	CASSPRQKLTDTQYF	TGTGCCAGCAGCCCCCGACAGAAGCTCACAGATACGCAGTATTTT
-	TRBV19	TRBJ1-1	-	CASSIRDDAFF	TGTGCCAGTAGTATCAGGGACGACGCTTTCTTT
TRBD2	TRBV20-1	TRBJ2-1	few	CSARDRSGGVYNEQFF	TGCAGTGCTAGAGATAGAAGCGGGGGGGTTTACAATGAGCAGTTCTTC
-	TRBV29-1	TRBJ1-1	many	CSVHRPGANTEAFF	TGCAGCGTCCACAGACCCGGGGCGAACACTGAAGCTTTCTTT
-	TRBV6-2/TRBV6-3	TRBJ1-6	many	CASSYAGIGSPLHF	TGTGCCAGCAGTTACGCGGGGATTGGGTCACCCCTCCACTTT
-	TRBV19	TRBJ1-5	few	CASSKSGRNQPQHF	TGTGCCAGTAGTAAGTCAGGGCGTAATCAGCCCCAGCATTTT
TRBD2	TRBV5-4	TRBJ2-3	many	CASRTAGGPGDTQYF	TGTGCCAGCAGAACAGCGGGGGGGCCGGGAGATACGCAGTATTTT
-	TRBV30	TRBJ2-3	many	CAWSSQGLNTDTQYF	TGTGCCTGGAGTTCACAGGGCCTTAACACAGATACGCAGTATTTT
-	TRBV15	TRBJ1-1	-	CATSRERTANTEAFF	TGTGCCACCAGTAGAGAACGGACAGCGAACACTGAAGCTTTCTTT
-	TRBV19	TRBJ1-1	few	CASSIISPGTEAFF	TGTGCCAGTAGTATAATTTCGCCGGGCACTGAAGCTTTCTTT
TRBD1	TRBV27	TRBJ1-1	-	CASRPGTASVTEAFF	TGTGCCAGCCGACCCGGGACAGCCTCGGTCACTGAAGCTTTCTTT
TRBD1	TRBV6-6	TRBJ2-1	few	CASTNTGTGIFGDYSNEQFF	TGTGCCAGCACCAATACGGGGACAGGAATTTTCGGCGATTATTCCAATGAGCAGTTCTTC
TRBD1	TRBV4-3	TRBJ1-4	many	CASSQDPAGGLEEKLFF	TGCGCCAGCAGCCAAGATCCGGCAGGGGGACTTGAGGAAAAACTGTTTTTT
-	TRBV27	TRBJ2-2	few	CASRVAGELFF	TGTGCCAGCAGAGTGGCCGGGGAGCTGTTTTTT
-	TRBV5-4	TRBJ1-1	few	CASSLAGTVAAEAFF	TGTGCCAGCAGCTTGGCGGGGACGGTGGCTGCTGAAGCTTTCTTT
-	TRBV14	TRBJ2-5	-	CASSRWAGSSETQYF	TGTGCCAGTAGCCGATGGGCGGGCTCCTCAGAGACCCAGTACTTC
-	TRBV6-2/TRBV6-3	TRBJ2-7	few	CASSYWVDEQYF	TGTGCCAGCAGTTATTGGGTGGACGAGCAGTACTTC
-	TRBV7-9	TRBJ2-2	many	CASSTAQRNTGELFF	TGTGCCAGCAGTACGGCTCAGCGGAACACCGGGGAGCTGTTTTTT
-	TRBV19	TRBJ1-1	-	CASSRDPYTEAFF	TGTGCCAGTAGTCGGGACCCATACACTGAAGCTTTCTTT
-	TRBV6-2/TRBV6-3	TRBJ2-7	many	CASSYPPGPYEQYF	TGTGCCAGCAGTTACCCCCCGGGGCCCTACGAGCAGTACTTC
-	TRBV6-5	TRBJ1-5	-	CASSYGGPGADTQHF	TGTGCCAGCAGTTACGGGGGACCGGGGGCCGATACGCAGCATTTT
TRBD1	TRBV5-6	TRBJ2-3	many	CASSLAGTEQSTDTQYF	TGTGCCAGCAGCTTGGCCGGGACAGAACAATCCACAGATACGCAGTATTTT